This TCR beta chain was sequenced in a study of blood T cell repertoires in COVID-19. About the study: Italy, Spain and the United States were the sources of the convalescent and acute COVID-19 samples. Sample material is recorded as cDNA or gDNA derived from T cells, B-cell-depleted T cells, or PBMCs.

Original data processing: Amplification with reference gene primers provided the estimates of nucleated cell counts. Clones were sequenced by immunoSEQ multiplex PCR, and TCRdb holds only the in-frame ones, with some missing. The D gene and trimming were derived from the DNA, and the V and J assignments and clone size from that table. This repertoire shows about 140,000 clones, 77% found once; its top ten account for roughly 9%. This CDR3 spans 13 amino acids. The germline gives CDR1 ENHRY, CDR2 SYGVKD. With V trimmed by 6 bases and J by 3 bases, 4 bases remained unmatched. Source material: peripheral blood. The chain recombines TRBV10-3 with TRBJ1-1; 7 nucleotides agree with TRBD1. The TCR originated in a woman between 45 and 60 years old with active or convalescent COVID-19. The CDR3 DNA follows: TGTGCCATCAGGGACAGGATAGACACTGAAGCTTTCTTT. It translates to CAIRDRIDTEAFF.